The T cell receptor beta chain under discussion was sequenced for a study of blood T cell repertoires in COVID-19. TCRdb's table, derived via immunoSEQ multiplex PCR, lists solely in-frame clones and lacks some. This table holds about 160,000 clones, over 80% found once. The V end lost 8 bases, the J end lost 4 bases, and 13 bases lay between the germline ends. Germline lookup yields CDR1 LGHDT and CDR2 YNNKEL (reference sequence). This CDR3 contains 13 residues. The J gene is TRBJ2-3, the V gene TRBV3-1 (or the pseudogene TRBV3-2); unclear D gene. The clonotype originates from a woman older than 75 with active or convalescent COVID-19. Sequenced: peripheral blood. The CDR3 sequence: CASAARSADTQYF. In DNA form, the CDR3 reads TGTGCCAGCGCCGCCCGGTCGGCAGATACGCAGTATTTT.